A selection of T cell receptor beta chains follows, all from one sample in a study of OX40 agonist ivuxolimab in advanced cancers. Libraries were prepared by immunoSEQ multiplex PCR; TCRdb keeps only in-frame clonotypes and omits some of them. This repertoire shows approximately 80,000 clones, almost 85% found once; its top ten account for about 0.6%. The material was CD4+ or CD8+ T cells sorted from blood, obtained in a trial of the OX40 agonist ivuxolimab. The source of these receptors is an adult with an advanced solid tumor such as melanoma, head and neck, liver or kidney cancer. The CDR3 runs from the conserved cysteine through the conserved F or W. D genes are given only for firm matches. Only part of the rows carry a size: once, few, many, or a class if the clone is expanded.

CASTKGNSNQPQHF,TGTGCCAGCACGAAGGGGAATAGCAATCAGCCCCAGCATTTT,TRBV2,NA,TRBJ1-5,NA
CASSSGVGTGVYEQYF,TGCGCCAGCAGCTCGGGGGTCGGGACAGGGGTGTACGAGCAGTACTTC,TRBV5-1,NA,TRBJ2-7,TRBD1
CASFLTGGQQETQYF,TGTGCCAGCTTCTTAACAGGGGGCCAACAAGAGACCCAGTACTTC,TRBV2,NA,TRBJ2-5,TRBD1
CASSRGQGLYEQYF,TGTGCCAGTAGTAGGGGACAGGGGCTCTACGAGCAGTACTTC,TRBV19,NA,TRBJ2-7,TRBD1
CASSLEGGVEQYF,TGCGCCAGCAGCTTGGAGGGCGGGGTGGAGCAGTACTTC,TRBV5-1,NA,TRBJ2-7,NA
CASSLDRGARTDTQYF,TGTGCCAGCAGCTTAGATCGGGGGGCTAGGACAGATACGCAGTATTTT,TRBV11-3,NA,TRBJ2-3,NA
CASSPPGGRVHEKLFF,TGTGCCAGCTCACCACCGGGAGGCAGGGTGCATGAAAAACTGTTTTTT,TRBV18,NA,TRBJ1-4,NA
CASSVAPTVLPGQGSTDTQYF,TGTGCCAGCAGCGTAGCCCCAACCGTTTTGCCCGGACAGGGGAGCACAGATACGCAGTATTTT,TRBV9,NA,TRBJ2-3,TRBD1
CASSYSGQGVYEQYF,TGTGCCAGCAGTTACTCGGGACAGGGGGTCTACGAGCAGTACTTC,TRBV6-5,NA,TRBJ2-7,TRBD1
CAIKTTGYDSPLHF,TGTGCCATCAAGACGACAGGGTATGATTCACCCCTCCACTTT,TRBV7-2,NA,TRBJ1-6,TRBD1
CASSLYLVFGTGLSTPYEQYF,TGTGCCAGCAGCTTATATTTAGTTTTCGGGACAGGACTTTCTACCCCCTACGAGCAGTACTTC,TRBV7-8,few,TRBJ2-7,TRBD1
CASSLRHGSEQFF,TGTGCCAGCAGCTTGAGGCACGGTAGTGAGCAGTTCTTC,TRBV5-4,NA,TRBJ2-1,NA
CASSFTSGTSRDTQYF,TGCGCCAGCAGCTTCACGTCCGGGACTAGCCGGGATACGCAGTATTTT,TRBV5-1,NA,TRBJ2-3,TRBD2
CASSSDSYSYEQYF,TGTGCCAGCAGTTCGGACTCATACTCCTACGAGCAGTACTTC,TRBV11-2,NA,TRBJ2-7,NA
CASSQVAGNEKLFF,TGTGCCAGCAGCCAAGTAGCAGGAAATGAAAAACTGTTTTTT,TRBV4-2,NA,TRBJ1-4,NA
CASSLTRGDRYGYTF,TGTGCCAGCAGCTTAACTAGGGGGGACCGCTATGGCTACACCTTC,TRBV7-9,NA,TRBJ1-2,NA
CATSRDTIGEKLFF,TGTGCCACCAGCAGAGATACCATTGGGGAAAAACTGTTTTTT,TRBV15,NA,TRBJ1-4,NA
CASSKGWRDLVTEGNQPQHF,TGTGCCAGCAGCAAAGGGTGGAGGGACCTCGTGACAGAGGGCAATCAGCCCCAGCATTTT,TRBV21-1,NA,TRBJ1-5,NA
CASSLSRVLFSSNTEAFF,TGTGCCAGCAGCTTAAGTCGGGTTCTCTTCTCAAGTAACACTGAAGCTTTCTTT,TRBV7-2,NA,TRBJ1-1,NA
CAWGGGQGSQPQHF,TGTGCCTGGGGCGGGGGACAGGGTAGCCAGCCCCAGCATTTT,TRBV30,NA,TRBJ1-5,TRBD1
CASSPGQTYGYTF,TGTGCCAGTAGCCCGGGACAGACCTATGGCTACACCTTC,TRBV19,NA,TRBJ1-2,TRBD1
CASSKRDTGSYGYTF,TGTGCCAGCAGCAAACGGGACACAGGGAGCTATGGCTACACCTTC,TRBV7-2,NA,TRBJ1-2,NA
CASSPPGGAGYNEQFF,TGTGCCAGCTCACCCCCCGGGGGGGCCGGGTACAATGAGCAGTTCTTC,TRBV18,NA,TRBJ2-1,TRBD2
CASSYDTTGANYGYTF,TGTGCCAGCAGTTACGATACGACGGGCGCTAACTATGGCTACACCTTC,TRBV6-5,NA,TRBJ1-2,NA
CAISPGTGVGNYGYTF,TGTGCCATCAGTCCCGGGACAGGGGTCGGGAACTATGGCTACACCTTC,TRBV10-3,NA,TRBJ1-2,TRBD1
CASSPGGFTGELFF,TGTGCCAGCAGCCCGGGAGGGTTTACCGGGGAGCTGTTTTTT,TRBV27,NA,TRBJ2-2,TRBD2
CASSYLDGYEQYF,TGTGCCAGCAGTTACCTTGACGGCTACGAGCAGTACTTC,TRBV6-6,NA,TRBJ2-7,NA
CASSYGGPGQPQHF,TGTGCCAGCAGTTACGGAGGGCCGGGTCAGCCCCAGCATTTT,TRBV6-5,NA,TRBJ1-5,NA
CASRLQGDGTEAFF,TGTGCCAGCAGGCTACAGGGGGATGGCACTGAAGCTTTCTTT,TRBV6-4,NA,TRBJ1-1,TRBD1
CASSLANGRERSGYTF,TGCGCCAGCAGCTTGGCCAATGGCAGGGAAAGAAGTGGCTACACCTTC,TRBV5-1,NA,TRBJ1-2,NA
CASSSGDLGGPQYF,TGTGCCAGCAGCTCTGGGGACTTGGGCGGGCCCCAGTACTTC,TRBV7-2,NA,TRBJ2-5,NA
CASSLPAYTEAFF,TGTGCCAGCTCCCTTCCGGCCTACACTGAAGCTTTCTTT,TRBV2,few,TRBJ1-1,NA
CASRAGGEIGQPQHF,TGTGCCAGCAGAGCGGGAGGGGAGATAGGACAGCCCCAGCATTTT,TRBV6-6,NA,TRBJ1-5,NA
CASSRDTDTQYF,TGTGCCAGCAGCCGGGACACAGATACGCAGTATTTT,TRBV2,NA,TRBJ2-3,NA
CASHTRSAFF,TGTGCCAGCCACACCCGATCGGCTTTCTTT,TRBV6-1,NA,TRBJ1-1,NA
CASSLGLVSSYEQYF,TGTGCCAGCAGCTTGGGACTTGTCAGCTCCTACGAGCAGTACTTC,TRBV5-4,NA,TRBJ2-7,NA
CASSLEGAYSAEAFF,TGCGCCAGCAGCTTGGAAGGGGCGTACTCGGCTGAAGCTTTCTTT,TRBV5-1,NA,TRBJ1-1,NA
CASTLQPGRAYGYTF,TGTGCCAGCACCTTACAACCGGGCAGGGCGTATGGCTACACCTTC,TRBV6-5,NA,TRBJ1-2,NA
CASSQGRGPGNTIYF,TGTGCCAGCAGCCAAGGCAGGGGACCAGGAAACACCATATATTTT,TRBV14,NA,TRBJ1-3,NA
CASSIELNSPVQFF,TGTGCCAGTAGTATAGAGCTCAACAGCCCGGTGCAGTTCTTC,TRBV19,NA,TRBJ2-1,NA
CASRPQQGDYGYTF,TGTGCCAGCAGGCCTCAACAGGGGGACTATGGCTACACCTTC,TRBV7-2,NA,TRBJ1-2,TRBD1
CASRYIDRGNTGELFF,TGTGCCAGCAGATACATCGACAGGGGCAACACCGGGGAGCTGTTTTTT,TRBV27,NA,TRBJ2-2,TRBD1
CAWSKAATNQPQHF,TGTGCCTGGAGTAAGGCGGCCACCAATCAGCCCCAGCATTTT,TRBV30,NA,TRBJ1-5,NA
CASSSSAMGTGNEKLFF,TGTGCCAGCAGCTCCAGCGCGATGGGGACGGGTAATGAAAAACTGTTTTTT,TRBV7-9,NA,TRBJ1-4,NA
CASSEFRGGQETQYF,TGTGCCAGCAGTGAATTCCGGGGCGGCCAAGAGACCCAGTACTTC,TRBV25-1,NA,TRBJ2-5,NA
CASSIPGTGSGANVLTF,TGCGCCAGCAGCATCCCCGGGACAGGGTCTGGGGCCAACGTCCTGACTTTC,TRBV5-1,NA,TRBJ2-6,TRBD1
CASSPTVYQETQYF,TGTGCCAGCAGCCCGACAGTTTACCAAGAGACCCAGTACTTC,TRBV7-2,NA,TRBJ2-5,NA
CASSHSTGGGWTEAFF,TGCGCCAGCAGCCACTCCACAGGGGGGGGTTGGACTGAAGCTTTCTTT,TRBV5-1,NA,TRBJ1-1,TRBD1
CASREPLAGGRRGANVLTF,TGTGCCAGCAGGGAACCTCTAGCGGGGGGCCGGCGCGGGGCCAACGTCCTGACTTTC,TRBV6-1,NA,TRBJ2-6,TRBD2
CASMEPGPVGEQYF,TGTGCCAGCATGGAGCCGGGACCCGTCGGCGAGCAGTACTTC,TRBV6-5,NA,TRBJ2-7,NA
CASSWTGGFTNEKLFF,TGTGCCAGCTCTTGGACAGGGGGCTTCACTAATGAAAAACTGTTTTTT,TRBV18,NA,TRBJ1-4,TRBD1
CASSLTAGGVNTGELFF,TGTGCCAGCAGCCTAACGGCGGGGGGCGTGAACACCGGGGAGCTGTTTTTT,TRBV7-8,NA,TRBJ2-2,TRBD2
CSVNNPATGDTQYF,TGCAGCGTAAACAATCCCGCCACCGGAGATACGCAGTATTTT,TRBV29-1,NA,TRBJ2-3,NA
CASSQNLGDQAFF,TGTGCCAGCAGTCAAAATTTGGGGGATCAAGCTTTCTTT,TRBV6-6,NA,TRBJ1-1,NA
CASSIGLAGQETQYF,TGTGCCAGTAGTATTGGCCTAGCGGGTCAAGAGACCCAGTACTTC,TRBV19,NA,TRBJ2-5,TRBD2
CASSPRAAETQYF,TGCGCCAGCAGCCCCCGAGCAGCGGAGACCCAGTACTTC,TRBV5-1,NA,TRBJ2-5,NA
CASSPSGGATDTQYF,TGTGCCAGCTCACCTAGCGGGGGGGCCACAGATACGCAGTATTTT,TRBV18,NA,TRBJ2-3,TRBD2
CASSYSSGSGGYTF,TGTGCCAGCAGTTACTCTTCAGGGTCGGGCGGCTACACCTTC,TRBV6-5,NA,TRBJ1-2,NA
CASISTGGAGQPQHF,TGTGCCAGTATATCGACAGGGGGCGCGGGTCAGCCCCAGCATTTT,TRBV19,few,TRBJ1-5,TRBD1
CATTGSGNTIYF,TGTGCCACTACAGGGTCTGGAAACACCATATATTTT,TRBV19,NA,TRBJ1-3,NA